This TCR beta chain was recovered during a study of T cell responses to AZD1222 COVID-19 vaccine. Study background: The analysis combined second doses at about 4 or about 12 weeks. Overall study findings and caveats: Vaccination with two AZD1222 doses was followed by a rise in Spike-specific TCR breadth and depth.

Assay: immunoSEQ multiplex PCR; the TCRdb copy retains only in-frame clones and omits some. The table includes roughly 84,000 clones, about 85% detected once. A word on this clone: Its antigen remains unknown.

The TCR comes from an adult in good health. This material consisted of peripheral blood, taken on day 0 of AZD1222 vaccination.

DNA of the CDR3: TGTGCCAGCAGACTAGCGGGGGCGGCGGGTACGCAGTATTTT. This codes for CASRLAGAAGTQYF. The chain links TRBV2 to TRBJ2-3; TRBD2 matches 11 bases. J was trimmed by 8 bases and V by 6 bases; bases with no gene match: 7. The CDR3 has 14 amino acids. The germline gives CDR1 SNHLY, CDR2 FYNNEI.